Here is one T cell receptor (beta chain) with its context. The length of the CDR3 is 14 residues. V shed 5 bases, J shed 1 base, and the junction held 4 bases outside the gene matches. CDR1 is LNHNV, CDR2 YYDKDF, per germline (reference sequence). This sample was included in a study of T cell responses to AZD1222 COVID-19 vaccine. Repertoires were generated with immunoSEQ multiplex PCR, while TCRdb's copy carries only in-frame clones and drops some. There are 99,000 or so clones in the sample; approximately 88% occur only once, and 2.5% lies in the top ten. The TCR originated in an adult in good health. The chain uses TRBV15 and TRBJ1-2, with 7 nucleotides matching TRBD1. The sample in question was peripheral blood, obtained on day 0 of AZD1222 vaccination. CDR3 sequence: CATSQRQGNYGYTF. The CDR3 DNA is TGTGCCACCAGCCAACGACAGGGTAACTATGGCTACACCTTC.